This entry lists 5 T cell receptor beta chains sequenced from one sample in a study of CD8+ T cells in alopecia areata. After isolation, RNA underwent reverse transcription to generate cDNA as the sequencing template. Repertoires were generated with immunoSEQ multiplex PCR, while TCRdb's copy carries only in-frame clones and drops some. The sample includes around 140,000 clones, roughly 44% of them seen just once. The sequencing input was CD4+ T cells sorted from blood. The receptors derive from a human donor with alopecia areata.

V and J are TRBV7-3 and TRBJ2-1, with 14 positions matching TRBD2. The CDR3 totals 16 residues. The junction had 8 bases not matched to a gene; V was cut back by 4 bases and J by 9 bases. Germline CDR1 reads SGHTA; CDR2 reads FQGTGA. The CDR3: CASSSTGTSGRGEQFF. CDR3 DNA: TGTGCCAGCAGCTCGACCGGGACTAGCGGGAGAGGTGAGCAGTTCTTC.

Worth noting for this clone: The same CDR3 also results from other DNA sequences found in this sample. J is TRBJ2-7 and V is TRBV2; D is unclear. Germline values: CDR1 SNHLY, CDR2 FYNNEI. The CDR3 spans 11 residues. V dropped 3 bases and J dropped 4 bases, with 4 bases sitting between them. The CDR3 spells CASSEAYEQYF. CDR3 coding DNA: TGTGCCAGCAGTGAGGCGTACGAGCAGTACTTC.

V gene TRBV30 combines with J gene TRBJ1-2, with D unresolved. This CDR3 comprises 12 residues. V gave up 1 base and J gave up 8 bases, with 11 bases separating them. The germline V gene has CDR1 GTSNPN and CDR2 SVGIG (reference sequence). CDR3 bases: TGTGCCTGGAGTGCACAGTGGACCGGCTACACCTTC. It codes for CAWSAQWTGYTF.

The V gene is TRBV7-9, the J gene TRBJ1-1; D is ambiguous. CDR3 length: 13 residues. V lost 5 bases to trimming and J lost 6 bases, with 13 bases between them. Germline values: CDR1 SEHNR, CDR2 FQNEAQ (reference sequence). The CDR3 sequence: CASSPDSHAEAFF. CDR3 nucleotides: TGTGCCAGCAGCCCTGACTCGCACGCTGAAGCTTTCTTT.

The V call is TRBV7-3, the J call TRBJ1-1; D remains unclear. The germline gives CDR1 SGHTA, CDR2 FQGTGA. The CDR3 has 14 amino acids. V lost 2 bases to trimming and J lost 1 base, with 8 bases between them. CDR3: CASSLDGSNTEAFF. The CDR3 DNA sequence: TGTGCCAGCAGCTTAGACGGTTCGAACACTGAAGCTTTCTTT.